This T cell receptor (beta chain) was obtained from a study of T-cell memory formation after mild COVID-19. Study summary: For the most part, TCR clusters were specific to one donor. Study conclusions and caveats: The CD4+ clones that contracted clustered mainly within CM and EM, and the CD8+ clones concentrated in EMRA.

MiXCR, run by TCRdb on the 5' RACE reads, gives a single entry per CDR3 protein. The sample shows 550,000 to 700,000 distinct CDR3 sequences, roughly 17% of them seen only once. The CDR3 length is 13 residues. Trimming took 3 bases from V and 12 from J, leaving 14 bases between them. Germline values: CDR1 KGHDR, CDR2 SFDVKD. Concerning this clonotype: Its target is unknown.

The chain recombines TRBV24-1 with TRBJ2-1; D gene ambiguous. This receptor was obtained from an adult woman who had mild COVID-19 (a few samples of this study predate the infection). Cell type and time point are not known. What was sequenced was PBMCs or a T cell subset sorted from them (not recorded which). The CDR3 sequence is CATSDPSSLGQFF. CDR3 in DNA: TGTGCCACCAGTGATCCATCTAGTCTAGGGCAGTTCTTC.